One sample yielded the 23 T cell receptor beta chains listed below, sequenced in a study of blood T cells in healthy people across ages. It was with a sample-barcoded 5' primer and a J-beta primer mix that a second PCR of roughly 6 to 11 cycles was run. TCRdb redid the calling of the 5' RACE reads with MiXCR, one entry per CDR3 protein. Among 550,000 to 650,000 distinct CDR3 sequences listed, roughly a quarter were seen once. This same sample was also part of a study on T cells of mothers and their children.

The sample taken for sequencing was blood. The receptors originated from a boy younger than 10 in good health.

The chain couples TRBV2 to TRBJ2-4; 8 nucleotides agree with TRBD1. The CDR3 contains 14 residues. CDR1 is SNHLY, CDR2 FYNNEI, per germline. Unmatched junction bases numbered 3, after V lost 1 base and J lost 7 bases. CDR3 sequence reads: CASSEEGQVNIQYF. CDR3 nucleotides: TGTGCCAGCAGTGAAGAGGGACAGGTGAACATTCAGTACTTC.

This clonotype was counted a few times. V gene TRBV5-1 combines with J gene TRBJ2-3; the D is unclear. There are 18 residues in the CDR3. The germline gives CDR1 SGHRS, CDR2 YFSETQ. The V gene lost 4 bases and the J gene lost 4 bases, with 25 bases spanning the gap. The CDR3 nucleotides are TGCGCCAGCAGCCCCCTCTCCCGGGCTCCCGCTCGCCCAGATACGCAGTATTTT. This gives the protein CASSPLSRAPARPDTQYF.

Only a few counts were recorded for this clonotype. V is TRBV20-1 and J is TRBJ2-5; TRBD2 matches at 15 bases. This CDR3 comprises 17 residues. Germline CDR1 reads DFQATT; CDR2 reads SNEGSKA (reference sequence). V was pared by 5 bases and J by 2 bases, with 9 bases of the junction left unmatched. CDR3 sequence (DNA): TGCAGTGCTTCTGAACGGACTAGCGGGAGGGCTCAAGAGACCCAGTACTTC. It codes for CSASERTSGRAQETQYF.

The chain recombines TRBV5-1 with TRBJ2-7; D is possibly TRBD2 (5 bases). This CDR3 has 15 residues. CDR1 and CDR2 from the germline V gene are SGHRS and YFSETQ. Trimming removed 3 bases from V and 0 bases from J, with 13 bases in between. This CDR3 is CASSWESGSSYEQYF. In nucleotides, the CDR3 is TGCGCCAGCAGCTGGGAATCGGGGAGCTCCTACGAGCAGTACTTC.

This clonotype was detected a few times. This chain's CDR3 is CSVEDSQGLHYEQYV. The CDR3 DNA reads as TGCAGCGTTGAAGATTCGCAGGGACTACACTACGAGCAGTACGTC. The rearrangement links TRBV29-1 to TRBJ2-5; 7 nucleotides line up with TRBD2. The J call may not be correct, given that the DNA end is closer to TRBJ2-7. From germline, CDR1 is SQVTM and CDR2 ANQGSEA. CDR3 length: 15 residues.

This rearrangement joins TRBV10-3 to TRBJ1-1; tentative D call: TRBD1 (5 bases). V lost 3 bases and J lost 2, with 10 bases in between. Germline lookup yields CDR1 ENHRY and CDR2 SYGVKD. The CDR3 loop spans 14 amino acids. The CDR3 DNA sequence: TGTGCCATCAGTGACGGAACAGGTAACACTGAAGCTTTCTTT. It specifies CAISDGTGNTEAFF.

The chain has TRBV30 and TRBJ2-5; the D gene is possibly TRBD1 (5 bases). This CDR3 is 11 amino acids long. Trimming stripped 3 bases from V and 3 bases from J, with 5 bases between. CDR1 and CDR2 from the germline V gene are GTSNPN and SVGIG (reference sequence). The CDR3 here is CAWRTEETQYF. In DNA form, the CDR3 reads TGTGCCTGGAGGACAGAAGAGACCCAGTACTTC.

The chain has TRBV28 and TRBJ1-4; 7 positions agree with TRBD1. The CDR3 has 13 residues. Germline CDR1 MDHEN, CDR2 SYDVKM. The V gene end was trimmed by 10 bases and the J gene end by 5 bases; junction bases not matched to a gene: 7. The chain's CDR3 is CATSGTENEKLFF. As DNA, the CDR3 is TGTGCCACCTCCGGGACAGAAAATGAAAAACTGTTTTTT.

This clonotype came up many times. The germline gene is not matched at one end of the junction; a read error may be the cause. This chain connects TRBV7-7 to TRBJ2-5; 9 bases are shared with TRBD2. Germline CDR1 is SSHAT and CDR2 is FNYEAQ (reference sequence). The CDR3 has 15 amino acids. The CDR3 loop is CASSIGTSRQETQYF. Here the CDR3 DNA reads TGTGCTAGCAGCATCGGGACTAGCCGACAAGAGACCCAGTACTTC.

The table lists this clonotype with a few counts. This chain joins TRBV7-2 and TRBJ1-2, with D unresolved. The CDR3 has 14 residues. Germline V CDR1 and CDR2: SGHTA, FQGNSA. With 1 base removed from V and 8 bases from J, the gap between germline ends came to 14 bases. CDR3 coding DNA: TGTGCCAGCAGCTTAGAGTGGGTTATAGGAGGCTACACCTTC. It codes for CASSLEWVIGGYTF.

This clonotype was recorded at least ten times. This chain connects TRBV7-9 to TRBJ1-2; D uncertain. Germline loops: CDR1 SEHNR, CDR2 FQNEAQ (reference sequence). V lost 1 base to trimming and J lost 0 bases, with 6 bases between them. CDR3 size: 14 residues. The CDR3 nucleotides are TGTGCCAGCAGCTTAGGTACTCCTAACTATGGCTACACCTTC. Translation: CASSLGTPNYGYTF.

The sample holds a few counts of this clonotype. This chain uses TRBV6-6 with TRBJ2-2, with D unresolved. Trimming took off 6 bases at V and 6 bases at J, with 11 bases between the two ends. The CDR3 length is 13 residues. Germline lookup yields CDR1 MNHNY and CDR2 SVGAGI (reference sequence). CDR3: CASSQVQSGELFF. In nucleotides, the CDR3 is TGTGCCAGCAGCCAGGTTCAGTCCGGGGAGCTGTTTTTT.

The chain recombines TRBV12-3 or TRBV12-4 with TRBJ1-3; 9 nucleotides agree with TRBD1. The CDR3 extends over 15 amino acids. Trimming at V came to 6 bases and at J to 8 bases, leaving 11 bases not matched to a gene. The CDR3 loop reads CASRYGQGMLDTIYF. The CDR3 DNA sequence: TGTGCCAGCAGATATGGACAGGGGATGTTAGACACCATATATTTT.

V and J are TRBV7-9 and TRBJ2-5, with no clear D. The CDR3 length is 13 residues. Per the germline V gene, CDR1 is SEHNR and CDR2 is FQNEAQ (reference sequence). The V end lost 5 bases, the J end lost 1 base, and 8 bases lay between the germline ends. This CDR3 is CASSTPPQETQYF. CDR3 nucleotides: TGTGCCAGCAGCACTCCGCCCCAAGAGACCCAGTACTTC. Filled out from reference TRBV7-9 and TRBJ2-5, the complete variable domain reads DTGVSQNPRHKITKRGQNVTFRCDPISEHNRLYWYRQTLGQGPEFLTYFQNEAQLEKSRLLSDRFSAERPKGSFSTLEIQRTEQGDSAMYLCASSTPPQETQYFGPGTRLLVL.

The table lists this clonotype with a few counts. The J gene is TRBJ1-2, the V gene TRBV20-1; D unresolved. The length of the CDR3 is 14 residues. The germline V and J ends were trimmed by 1 base and 5 bases, with 14 bases remaining between them. Germline CDR1 DFQATT, CDR2 SNEGSKA (reference sequence). Here the CDR3 DNA reads TGCAGTGCTAGAGTTCCAGGACTCATGTATGGCTACACCTTC. Translation gives CSARVPGLMYGYTF.

This chain joins TRBV29-1 and TRBJ1-3; TRBD1 aligns across 7 bases. Unmatched junction bases numbered 3, after V lost 4 bases and J lost 0 bases. The CDR3 is 14 residues long. Germline assignment: CDR1 SQVTM and CDR2 ANQGSEA. The CDR3 reads CSVAWTGSGNTIYF. The CDR3 bases are TGCAGCGTTGCTTGGACAGGCTCTGGAAACACCATATATTTT.

The V call is TRBV29-1, the J call TRBJ2-5; the match to TRBD2 covers 10 bases. TRBJ2-1 explains the end of the DNA better; the J call may be wrong. The CDR3 length is 14 residues. CDR1 and CDR2 (germline): SQVTM, ANQGSEA. CDR3 loop: CSAEGTSEYNEQFF. CDR3 nucleotides: TGCAGCGCCGAGGGGACTAGCGAGTACAATGAGCAGTTCTTC.

A note on this clonotype: At one end the junction does not follow the germline gene, possibly because of a read error. This chain uses TRBV7-9 with TRBJ1-2; 7 positions agree with TRBD1. The CDR3 contains 15 residues. The germline CDR1 and CDR2 sequences are SEHNR and FQNEAQ (reference sequence). The DNA for the CDR3 is TGTGCCAGCAGCTTAGGATTACAGGGGAGAAATGGCTACCCCTTC. It specifies CASSLGLQGRNGYPF.

This clonotype has more than one count but fewer than ten. V is TRBV20-1 and J is TRBJ2-7; no clear D. The CDR3 is 11 residues long. Trimming pared 2 bases from V and 7 bases from J, leaving 9 bases between. Germline V CDR1 and CDR2: DFQATT, SNEGSKA (reference sequence). CDR3 region: CSARLEFEQYF. CDR3 nucleotides: TGCAGTGCTAGATTAGAGTTTGAGCAGTACTTC.

This clonotype was counted between two and nine times. The rearrangement uses TRBV20-1 and TRBJ2-1; 12 bases are a match to TRBD2. With V trimmed by 6 bases and J by 8 bases, 11 bases remained unmatched. The CDR3 is 15 residues long. The germline CDR1 and CDR2 sequences are DFQATT and SNEGSKA (reference sequence). In DNA, the CDR3 is TGCAGTGCCCCGCGCAAACTAGCGGGAGGAGATGAGCAGTTCTTC. Protein sequence: CSAPRKLAGGDEQFF.

The chain carries TRBV10-1 and TRBJ2-3, with TRBD2 identical over 7 bases. Germline-derived CDR1 and CDR2 are WNHNN and SYGVQD (reference sequence). The junction had 7 bases not matched to a gene; V was cut back by 3 bases and J by 4 bases. The length of the CDR3 is 15 residues. CDR3 DNA sequence: TGCGCCAGCAGTGAAACCGAGGGAGGGCCAGATACGCAGTATTTT. This translates into CASSETEGGPDTQYF.

This clonotype was picked up a small number of times. J is TRBJ2-1 and V is TRBV11-2; D remains unclear. V lost 1 base to trimming and J lost 2 bases, with 12 bases between them. Germline V gene data show CDR1 as SGHAT and CDR2 as FQNNGV. This CDR3 is 16 amino acids long. In nucleotides, the CDR3 is TGTGCCAGCAGCTTAGTCAGGTCGAGGACCTACAATGAGCAGTTCTTC. This encodes CASSLVRSRTYNEQFF.

The genes are TRBV7-2 and TRBJ2-2; TRBD2 agrees at 11 bases. The CDR3 covers 15 residues. Trimming removed 1 base from V and 6 bases from J; junction bases left unmatched: 1. Germline-derived CDR1 and CDR2 are SGHTA and FQGNSA. CDR3 protein: CASSLVAGGPGELFF. CDR3 coding DNA: TGTGCCAGCAGCTTAGTAGCGGGGGGGCCCGGGGAGCTGTTTTTT.